What follows are 2 T cell receptor beta chains derived from one specimen sequenced in a study of cytomegalovirus exposure and HLA in healthy donors. The PCR had 60 Vbeta and 13 Jbeta primers. Using immunoSEQ multiplex PCR, the repertoire was profiled, and TCRdb retains in-frame clones only, with some absent. The table shows some 140,000 clones, with 80% to 85% occurring only once. Input material: PBMCs. The receptors come from a woman in her forties or fifties in good health and CMV-seropositive.

This clone has just a few counts. V gene TRBV28 combines with J gene TRBJ2-7; a weak D match, TRBD1 (6 bases). Trimming took off 4 bases at V and 1 base at J, with 8 bases between the two ends. The CDR3 totals 13 residues. Germline V CDR1 and CDR2: MDHEN, SYDVKM. The CDR3 protein is CASSWDISYEQYF. CDR3 sequence (DNA): TGTGCCAGCAGTTGGGACATTTCCTACGAGCAGTACTTC.

V usage is TRBV20-1 and J usage is TRBJ1-1, with D perhaps TRBD1 (5 bases). This CDR3 has 11 amino acids. The germline V gene has CDR1 DFQATT and CDR2 SNEGSKA (reference sequence). V lost 5 bases and J lost 3, with 7 bases in between. This CDR3 reads CSAPGYTEAFF. The CDR3 region has the DNA TGCAGTGCTCCAGGGTACACTGAAGCTTTCTTT.